Each of the 22 T cell receptor beta chains below was sequenced from the same sample in a study of T cell responses to AZD1222 COVID-19 vaccine. Clones were read by immunoSEQ multiplex PCR, and TCRdb kept only the in-frame ones, dropping some. The sample includes approximately 110,000 clones, roughly 90% of them seen just once. Sequenced material: peripheral blood, taken 28 days after the second AZD1222 dose. The source of these receptors is an adult who received the AZD1222 COVID-19 vaccine.

The chain couples TRBV2 to TRBJ2-2; D call uncertain. CDR1 and CDR2 from the germline V gene are SNHLY and FYNNEI. Trimming shortened V by 5 bases and J by 5 bases, and 9 bases separated the two germline ends. The CDR3 contains 13 residues. The CDR3 DNA reads TGTGCCAGCAGTCTTGCGGAAACCGGGGAGCTGTTTTTT. Translation: CASSLAETGELFF.

The chain couples TRBV4-2 to TRBJ2-7, with 9 nucleotides matching TRBD2. The CDR3 contains 16 residues. V shed 3 bases and J 0 bases; nucleotides not matched to a gene: 6. Germline V gene data show CDR1 as LGHNA and CDR2 as YNFKEQ. CDR3 DNA sequence: TGTGCCAGCAGCCATCCTAGCGGGGCTCTCTCCTACGAGCAGTACTTC. Residues: CASSHPSGALSYEQYF.

The table lists this clone with a count of one. The same CDR3 is also encoded by other DNA sequences in this sample. The gene calls are TRBV28 and TRBJ1-2, with TRBD1 matching 9 bases. Unmatched junction bases numbered 1, after V lost 6 bases and J lost 5 bases. CDR3 length equals 12 residues. In germline, CDR1 is MDHEN, CDR2 SYDVKM. This CDR3 is CASRTGGYGYTF. CDR3 DNA: TGTGCCAGCAGGACAGGGGGTTATGGCTACACCTTC.

This chain uses TRBV5-4 with TRBJ1-2; D remains ambiguous. The ends were cut back, 0 bases at V and 7 bases at J, with 10 bases in the middle. In germline, CDR1 is SGHNT, CDR2 YYREEE (reference sequence). The CDR3 is 13 residues long. Here the CDR3 reads CASSLDRVSGYTF. For the CDR3, the DNA is TGTGCCAGCAGCTTGGATAGGGTCAGTGGCTACACCTTC. Complete variable domain (other parts from reference TRBV5-4 and TRBJ1-2): ETGVTQSPTHLIKTRGQQVTLRCSSQSGHNTVSWYQQALGQGPQFIFQYYREEENGRGNFPPRFSGLQFPNYSSELNVNALELDDSALYLCASSLDRVSGYTFGSGTRLTVV.

This clone was seen once. The chain uses TRBV19 and TRBJ1-5, with unresolved D. Trimming removed 10 bases at V and 4 bases at J, with 14 bases between. The CDR3 totals 13 residues. Germline V gives CDR1 LNHDA, CDR2 SQIVND (reference sequence). The CDR3 bases are TGTGCCACAACTACATCGGGGAATCAGCCCCAGCATTTT. Translating it yields CATTTSGNQPQHF.

V and J are TRBV19 and TRBJ1-6, with 8 bases lining up with TRBD1. V gave up 1 base and J gave up 9 bases; unmatched junction bases: 5. Germline assignment: CDR1 LNHDA and CDR2 SQIVND (reference sequence). The CDR3 is 15 residues long. The CDR3 loop is CASSIGQGRSSPLHF. DNA of the CDR3: TGTGCCAGTAGTATAGGACAGGGGAGGAGTTCACCCCTCCACTTT.

CDR3 DNA: TGTGCCAGCCCTCTCGGGCGCACAGATACGCAGTATTTT. This codes for CASPLGRTDTQYF. The genes are TRBV5-8 and TRBJ2-3, with D unclear. Germline V gene sequence: CDR1 SGHTS, CDR2 YDEGEE. The CDR3 is 13 residues long. Trimming took off 7 bases at V and 1 base at J, with 10 bases between the two ends.

This rearrangement joins TRBV18 to TRBJ1-5; no definite D call. Trimming cost V 3 bases and J 0 bases, with 9 bases left between them. Germline-derived CDR1 and CDR2 are KGHSH and LQKENI. The CDR3 extends over 15 amino acids. The CDR3 DNA is TGTGCCAGCTCACCGACGGATAATAGCAATCAGCCCCAGCATTTT. This codes for CASSPTDNSNQPQHF.

The rearrangement links TRBV9 to TRBJ1-3; no definite D call. Germline V gene sequence: CDR1 SGDLS, CDR2 YYNGEE. The CDR3 contains 13 residues. Deletions cut 3 bases from V and 3 bases from J, with 7 bases between. The CDR3 here is CASSAGIGNTIYF. The CDR3 DNA reads TGTGCCAGCAGCGCCGGGATTGGAAACACCATATATTTT.

This clone is a singleton in its sample. The chain joins TRBV27 to TRBJ2-7, with a weak D call TRBD1 (6 bases). The germline V gene encodes CDR1 MNHEY and CDR2 SMNVEV (reference sequence). Trimming removed 8 bases from V and 0 bases from J, with 11 bases in between. The CDR3 loop spans 13 amino acids. CDR3 bases: TGTGCCAGCGGTCGGGACACCTCCTACGAGCAGTACTTC. Translated: CASGRDTSYEQYF.

The chain links TRBV5-1 to TRBJ2-1; D is possibly TRBD2 (5 bases). The CDR3 covers 15 residues. V lost 0 bases, J lost 4 bases, and 11 bases lay in between. Looked up from germline, CDR1 is SGHRS and CDR2 is YFSETQ. The CDR3 nucleotides are TGCGCCAGCAGCTTGGAGGGCGGACTGTACAATGAGCAGTTCTTC. This encodes CASSLEGGLYNEQFF.

CDR3 DNA sequence: TGCGCCAGCAGCTTGGAGGGGAGTGGCCAAGAGACCCAGTACTTC. This sequence encodes CASSLEGSGQETQYF. V usage is TRBV5-1 and J usage is TRBJ2-5; tentatively, D is TRBD1 or TRBD2 (5 bases each). Germline CDR1 and CDR2: SGHRS and YFSETQ. The CDR3 length is 15 residues. The germline V and J ends were trimmed by 0 bases and 1 base, with 10 bases remaining between them.

The gene calls are TRBV6-5 and TRBJ1-6; 8 nucleotides match TRBD1. J gave up 14 bases and V 5 bases, and 8 bases lay outside the gene matches. Germline lookup yields CDR1 MNHEY and CDR2 SVGAGI. This CDR3 region has 13 residues. The CDR3 DNA reads as TGTGCCAGCAGTAACGGACCGACAGGGGCCCTCCACTTT. It encodes CASSNGPTGALHF.

This clone appeared once. V is TRBV7-8 and J is TRBJ2-1, with TRBD2 as a possible D gene (6 bases). This CDR3 region has 14 residues. V gave up 5 bases and J gave up 7 bases, with 15 bases separating them. CDR1 and CDR2 from the germline V gene are SGHVS and FQNEAQ. The CDR3: CASSPRLVPNEQFF. The DNA of the CDR3 is TGTGCCAGCAGCCCGAGACTAGTGCCTAATGAGCAGTTCTTC.

The chain recombines TRBV7-9 with TRBJ2-7; D gene uncertain. Germline-derived CDR1 and CDR2 are SEHNR and FQNEAQ (reference sequence). The germline V and J ends were trimmed by 1 base and 3 bases, with 10 bases remaining between them. The CDR3 runs 14 residues. The CDR3 coding sequence is TGTGCCAGCAGCTTAGTCAGCGCTCACTACGAGCAGTACTTC. Translated, it gives CASSLVSAHYEQYF.

V usage is TRBV28 and J usage is TRBJ2-7; 8 nucleotides line up with TRBD2. With V trimmed by 3 bases and J by 0 bases, 19 bases remained unmatched. The CDR3 consists of 20 residues. Germline V gives CDR1 MDHEN, CDR2 SYDVKM. The CDR3 sequence is CASSFNPGGGKGQSSYEQYF. In DNA, the CDR3 is TGTGCCAGCAGTTTTAACCCCGGCGGGGGGAAAGGTCAGAGCTCCTACGAGCAGTACTTC.

A remark on this clone: Other DNA sequences in this sample translate to the same CDR3. This sequence joins TRBV3-1 (or the pseudogene TRBV3-2) and TRBJ1-2; no firm D call. Germline V lookup: CDR1 LGHDT, CDR2 YNNKEL (reference sequence). Between the trimmed V and J ends, which lost 1 base and 5 bases, there was a span of 8 bases. The CDR3 covers 13 residues. In DNA, the CDR3 is TGTGCCAGCAGCCAAGGGCGGCCATATGGCTACACCTTC. Its translation: CASSQGRPYGYTF.

This chain uses TRBV28 with TRBJ2-7; no reliable D call. Germline CDR1 MDHEN, CDR2 SYDVKM. The germline V and J ends were trimmed by 5 bases and 2 bases, with 4 bases remaining between them. This CDR3 comprises 11 residues. The CDR3 here is CASSMAYEQYF. The DNA for the CDR3 is TGTGCCAGCAGTATGGCCTACGAGCAGTACTTC.

This clone appeared a single time. This chain joins TRBV4-1 and TRBJ1-2; D unresolved. This CDR3 is built from 15 residues. The ends were cut back, 0 bases at V and 4 bases at J, with 12 bases in the middle. Germline V gene lookup returns CDR1 MGHRA and CDR2 YSYEKL. The CDR3, as DNA: TGCGCCAGCAGCCAAGATCTGTACAGTCCCTATGGCTACACCTTC. It specifies CASSQDLYSPYGYTF.

Regarding this clone: Other DNA sequences within the sample encode an identical CDR3. The chain links TRBV28 to TRBJ2-7, with 7 bases lining up with TRBD1. The CDR3 length is 13 residues. The V segment lost 6 bases and the J segment 2 bases; nucleotides outside the gene matches: 4. Germline CDR1 MDHEN, CDR2 SYDVKM. The CDR3 here is CASRRQGAYEQYF. CDR3 sequence (DNA): TGTGCCAGCAGAAGACAGGGCGCCTACGAGCAGTACTTC.

This clone appeared a single time. This chain uses TRBV12-3 or TRBV12-4 with TRBJ2-2; no clear D. V gave up 5 bases and J gave up 6 bases, with 7 bases separating them. The CDR3 has 12 residues. The CDR3, as DNA: TGTGCCAGCAGTCCAAGTGCCGGGGAGCTGTTTTTT. This codes for CASSPSAGELFF.

This chain links TRBV28 with TRBJ2-1, with 7 nucleotides matching TRBD2. V lost 6 bases and J lost 5; bases outside the gene matches: 10. This CDR3 has 15 amino acids. CDR1 is MDHEN and CDR2 is SYDVKM in the germline V gene. In nucleotides, the CDR3 is TGTGCCAGCAGCCTGGGGTCTAGCGGACACAATGAGCAGTTCTTC. Translation: CASSLGSSGHNEQFF.